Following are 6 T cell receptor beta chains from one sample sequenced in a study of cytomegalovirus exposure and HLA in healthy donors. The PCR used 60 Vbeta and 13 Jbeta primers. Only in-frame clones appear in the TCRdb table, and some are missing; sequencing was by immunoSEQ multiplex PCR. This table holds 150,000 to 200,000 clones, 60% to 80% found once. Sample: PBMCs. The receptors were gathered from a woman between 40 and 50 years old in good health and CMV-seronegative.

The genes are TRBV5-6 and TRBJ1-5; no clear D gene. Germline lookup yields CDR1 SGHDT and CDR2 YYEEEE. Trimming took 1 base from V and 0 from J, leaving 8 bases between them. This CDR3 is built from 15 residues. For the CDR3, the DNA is TGTGCCAGCAGCTTGTCCCCTTATAGCAATCAGCCCCAGCATTTT. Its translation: CASSLSPYSNQPQHF.

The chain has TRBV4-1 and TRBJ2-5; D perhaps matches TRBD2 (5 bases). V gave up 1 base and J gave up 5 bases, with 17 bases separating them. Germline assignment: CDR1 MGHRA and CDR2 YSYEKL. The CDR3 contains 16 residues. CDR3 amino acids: CASSQVSGNLPETQYF. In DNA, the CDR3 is TGCGCCAGCAGCCAAGTATCGGGGAACCTGCCGGAGACCCAGTACTTC.

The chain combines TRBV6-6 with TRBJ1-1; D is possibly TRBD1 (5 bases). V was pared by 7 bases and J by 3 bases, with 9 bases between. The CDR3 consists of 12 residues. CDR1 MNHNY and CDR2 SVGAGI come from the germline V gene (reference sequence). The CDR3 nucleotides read TGTGCCAGCAAAGGGGCGGACACTGAAGCTTTCTTT. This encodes CASKGADTEAFF.

CDR3 in DNA: TGTGCCAGCAGCGTCGGGACAGCCTTCTCTGGAAACACCATATATTTT. Protein: CASSVGTAFSGNTIYF. The genes are TRBV7-2 and TRBJ1-3; 7 bases line up with TRBD1. The CDR3 loop spans 16 amino acids. Unmatched junction bases numbered 7, after V lost 5 bases and J lost 0 bases. Germline V CDR1 and CDR2: SGHTA, FQGNSA.

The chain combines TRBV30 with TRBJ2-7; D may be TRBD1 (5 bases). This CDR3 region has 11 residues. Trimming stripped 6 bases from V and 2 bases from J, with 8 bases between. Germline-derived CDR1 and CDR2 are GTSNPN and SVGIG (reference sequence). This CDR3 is CACTGTYEQYF. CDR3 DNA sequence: TGTGCCTGCACAGGTACCTACGAGCAGTACTTC.

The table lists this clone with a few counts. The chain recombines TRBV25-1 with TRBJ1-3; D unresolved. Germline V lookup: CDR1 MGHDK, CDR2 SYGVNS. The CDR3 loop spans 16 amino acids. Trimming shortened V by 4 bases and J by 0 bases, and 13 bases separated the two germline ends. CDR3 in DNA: TGTGCCAGCAGTGGCAAGACGACTATCTCTGGAAACACCATATATTTT. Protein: CASSGKTTISGNTIYF. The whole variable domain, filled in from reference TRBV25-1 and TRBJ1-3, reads EADIYQTPRYLVIGTGKKITLECSQTMGHDKMYWYQQDPGMELHLIHYSYGVNSTEKGDLSSESTVSRIRTEHFPLTLESARPSHTSQYLCASSGKTTISGNTIYFGEGSWLTVV.